This T cell receptor beta chain stems from a study of T cells in Graves' hyperthyroidism and ophthalmopathy. Study-wide results and caveats: Among thyroid clonotypes expanded above 0.001, most also appeared in blood.

On this clonotype: What it binds is unknown.

V dropped 5 bases and J dropped 5 bases, with 13 bases sitting between them. Germline V gene sequence: CDR1 SGHTA, CDR2 FQGNSA. This CDR3 has 14 residues. No ophthalmopathy progression within 18 months constituted stable Graves' hyperthyroidism. The study left out patients who had uncontrolled infection, other autoimmune disease, pregnancy or lactation. Thyroid ultrasound and orbital computed tomography, with clinical symptoms and serum thyroxine and TRAb, informed diagnoses. Researchers amplified the TCR beta CDR3 regions from RNA transcripts. TCR CDR3 underwent first-round RT-PCR with the HTBI primer set. TCRdb re-called the multiplex PCR reads with MiXCR, one entry per CDR3 protein. The sample has about 200,000 distinct CDR3 sequences, less than 20% seen once.

Sequencing was carried out using blood. This TCR came from a woman aged 45-59 years with Graves' hyperthyroidism. The V and J genes are TRBV7-2 and TRBJ1-5; D gene unclear. CDR3: CASSPSGWDQPQHF. In DNA form, the CDR3 reads TGTGCCAGCAGCCCGAGCGGTTGGGATCAGCCCCAGCATTTT.